Each of the 12 T cell receptor beta chains below was sequenced from the same sample in a study of Graves' ophthalmopathy and Graves' hyperthyroidism. Investigators amplified TCR beta CDR3 regions from RNA transcripts. HTBI primers were used in a first-round RT-PCR, which preceded a second-round multiplex PCR. TCRdb re-called the multiplex PCR reads with MiXCR, one entry per CDR3 protein. The sample carries hundreds of thousands of distinct CDR3 sequences, approximately 39% recorded once. Material for sequencing was peripheral blood. These receptors originate from an adult man with Graves' ophthalmopathy.

This clonotype has a single count. This chain connects TRBV25-1 to TRBJ2-5; 8 positions match TRBD2. Germline V gene data show CDR1 as MGHDK and CDR2 as SYGVNS. CDR3 length: 15 amino acids. With V trimmed by 6 bases and J by 5 bases, 11 bases remained unmatched. DNA of the CDR3: TGTGCCAGCAGCCCGTCGGGAGGGCCTGTGGAGACCCAGTACTTC. It specifies CASSPSGGPVETQYF.

At least ten counts were recorded for this clonotype. The genes are TRBV29-1 and TRBJ2-7; 11 nucleotides line up with TRBD1. V dropped 7 bases and J dropped 4; count of bases not matched to a gene: 9. The germline CDR1 and CDR2 sequences are SQVTM and ANQGSEA. CDR3 length: 14 residues. The CDR3 loop is CSAIGGTGGYEQYF. The DNA for the CDR3 is TGCAGCGCTATAGGGGGGACAGGGGGTTACGAGCAGTACTTC.

The rearrangement uses TRBV12-5 and TRBJ1-1; D gene unclear. Germline V gene lookup returns CDR1 LGHNT and CDR2 FRNRAP. This CDR3 comprises 14 residues. The V gene lost 5 bases and the J gene lost 5 bases, with 15 bases spanning the gap. The CDR3 DNA sequence: TGTGCTAGTGGTCTAGACCCGAGAGGGACTGAAGCTTTCTTT. Translated, it gives CASGLDPRGTEAFF. Full variable domain (rest looked up from reference TRBV12-5 and TRBJ1-1): DARVTQTPRHKVTEMGQEVTMRCQPILGHNTVFWYRQTMMQGLELLAYFRNRAPLDDSGMPKDRFSAEMPDATLATLKIQPSEPRDSAVYFCASGLDPRGTEAFFGQGTRLTVV.

This clonotype was counted a single time. V and J are TRBV10-3 and TRBJ1-4; TRBD1 aligns across 12 bases. The CDR3 is 15 residues long. Trimming took 2 bases from V and 8 from J; bases not matched to a gene: 3. Germline-derived CDR1 and CDR2 are ENHRY and SYGVKD. As DNA, the CDR3 is TGTGCCATCAGTGAGCGGGGGACAGGGGGCGAAAAACTGTTTTTT. Translated, it gives CAISERGTGGEKLFF.

This clonotype showed up many times. The chain combines TRBV20-1 with TRBJ1-1; maybe TRBD1 (6 bases). Trimming removed 1 base from V and 1 base from J, with 10 bases in between. This CDR3 is 14 amino acids long. From germline, CDR1 is DFQATT and CDR2 SNEGSKA (reference sequence). CDR3 protein: CSARGQAWNTEAFF. In DNA form, the CDR3 reads TGCAGTGCTAGAGGACAGGCATGGAACACTGAAGCTTTCTTT.

This clonotype has more than one count but fewer than ten. The junction departs from the called germline gene at one end, perhaps through a read error. The J gene is TRBJ2-7, the V gene TRBV10-3; D remains ambiguous. Germline CDR1 ENHRY, CDR2 SYGVKD. This CDR3 comprises 14 residues. The CDR3 here is CASSPDVSSYEQYF. The CDR3 DNA reads TGTGCCAGCAGTCCGGACGTGAGCTCCTACGAGCAGTACTTC.

This clonotype has ten or more counts. The chain employs TRBV25-1 and TRBJ2-2; unclear D gene. Trimming removed 1 base from V and 0 bases from J, with 12 bases in between. This CDR3 has 17 amino acids. From germline, CDR1 is MGHDK and CDR2 SYGVNS. The CDR3 DNA sequence: TGTGCCAGCAGTGAATTTGGTGGGCAGTCGAACACCGGGGAGCTGTTTTTT. Translated, it gives CASSEFGGQSNTGELFF.

The chain couples TRBV7-3 to TRBJ2-6, with D tentatively TRBD1 (6 bases). V was trimmed by 5 bases and J by 2 bases, leaving 10 bases between them. Germline V gene data show CDR1 as SGHTA and CDR2 as FQGTGA. The CDR3 consists of 15 residues. In DNA, the CDR3 is TGTGCCAGCAGCCCTCAGGGGCCTGGGGCCAACGTCCTGACTTTC. It translates to CASSPQGPGANVLTF.

On this clonotype: Possible read error: a much larger clone is one base away. The rearrangement uses TRBV14 and TRBJ2-5, with TRBD2 identical over 12 bases. The CDR3 covers 15 residues. Germline V gene sequence: CDR1 SGHDN, CDR2 FVKESK. CDR3 residues: CASSPRLAGEEAQYF. The CDR3 bases are TGTGCCAGCAGCCCTCGACTAGCGGGGGAAGAGGCCCAGTACTTC.

V gene TRBV5-6 combines with J gene TRBJ1-2; 8 bases fit TRBD1. The CDR3 sequence is 16 residues long. V trimming: 4 bases; J trimming: 0 bases; junction bases outside the gene matches: 8. Germline CDR1 reads SGHDT; CDR2 reads YYEEEE. CDR3 sequence (DNA): TGTGCCAGCAGCGGGACGGACAGGGCCTCTAACTATGGCTACACCTTC. Amino acid sequence: CASSGTDRASNYGYTF.

This clonotype occurred many times. The chain employs TRBV19 and TRBJ2-2; D is ambiguous. V lost 4 bases, J lost 3 bases, and 9 bases lay in between. Germline CDR1 and CDR2: LNHDA and SQIVND (reference sequence). CDR3 length: 14 residues. The CDR3 DNA sequence: TGTGCCAGTAGTACCCAAACGGACACCGGGGAGCTGTTTTTT. As protein: CASSTQTDTGELFF.

Only one count was recorded for this clonotype. The genes are TRBV10-3 and TRBJ1-2; maybe TRBD1 (6 bases). CDR3 size: 13 residues. V lost 5 bases and J lost 7, with 14 bases in between. Germline CDR1 ENHRY, CDR2 SYGVKD. The CDR3 region is CAISRGGSGGYTF. CDR3 coding DNA: TGTGCCATCAGTCGAGGGGGGAGTGGTGGCTACACCTTC.